These 25 T cell receptor beta chains were sequenced from one sample in a study of blood T cell repertoires in COVID-19. Generated by immunoSEQ multiplex PCR, the TCRdb table keeps only in-frame clones and is missing some. In the table there are about 220,000 clones, around four fifths of which are singletons. What was sequenced was peripheral blood. The receptors come from a woman aged 60-75 years who had recovered from COVID-19.

The V gene is TRBV4-1, the J gene TRBJ2-3; 9 bases line up with TRBD2. Germline trimming cut 7 bases from V and 4 bases from J; bases unmatched to any gene: 12. Germline V gene lookup returns CDR1 MGHRA and CDR2 YSYEKL. This CDR3 has 16 residues. For the CDR3, the DNA is TGCGCCAGCAAAAGGTACGGAGGACTAGCGCCAGATACGCAGTATTTT. Protein sequence: CASKRYGGLAPDTQYF.

The DNA for the CDR3 is TGCGCCAGCAGCATAAGACAGGGGGCGGACACTGAAGCTTTCTTT. This translates into CASSIRQGADTEAFF. This chain connects TRBV5-1 to TRBJ1-1, with TRBD1 matching 10 bases. CDR3 length: 15 amino acids. Per germline, CDR1 SGHRS and CDR2 YFSETQ. J lost 3 bases, V lost 4 bases, and 6 bases had no gene match.

The V call is TRBV6-2 or TRBV6-3, the J call TRBJ1-5, with 8 bases lining up with TRBD1. The CDR3 consists of 16 residues. V dropped 5 bases and J dropped 6; count of bases not matched to a gene: 12. Germline-derived CDR1 and CDR2 are MNHEY and SVGEGT. The CDR3 nucleotides are TGTGCCAGCAGTCCAGCATGGACAGGGATCCTTCAGCCCCAGCATTTT. Its translation is CASSPAWTGILQPQHF.

This clone is a singleton in its sample. The chain employs TRBV9 and TRBJ2-5, with 8 bases fitting TRBD2. Per the germline V gene, CDR1 is SGDLS and CDR2 is YYNGEE. The CDR3 length is 17 residues. J was trimmed by 1 base and V by 1 base; bases with no gene match: 9. Written as DNA, the CDR3 is TGTGCCAGCAGCGTATCGGGTGGGAGCGGGGGCCAAGAGACCCAGTACTTC. Translated, it gives CASSVSGGSGGQETQYF.

The CDR3 loop is CASSRTSGYNEQFF. For the CDR3, the DNA is TGTGCCAGCAGCAGGACTAGCGGCTACAATGAGCAGTTCTTC. The chain employs TRBV6-5 and TRBJ2-1; 10 nucleotides line up with TRBD2. The CDR3 is 14 amino acids. V lost 6 bases and J lost 3; bases outside the gene matches: 2. Germline CDR1 reads MNHEY; CDR2 reads SVGAGI.

J is TRBJ2-3 and V is TRBV7-2; 8 positions match TRBD2. The CDR3 is 14 residues long. Germline V gene data show CDR1 as SGHTA and CDR2 as FQGNSA. With 2 bases clipped from V and 7 bases from J, the junction kept 5 bases outside the gene matches. This CDR3 reads CASSLRGSGNTQYF. CDR3 in DNA: TGTGCCAGCAGCTTACGTGGTAGCGGGAATACGCAGTATTTT.

The rearrangement links TRBV6-5 to TRBJ2-5; D might be TRBD2 (6 bases). This CDR3 comprises 14 residues. Trimming removed 8 bases from V and 3 bases from J, with 16 bases in between. Per the germline V gene, CDR1 is MNHEY and CDR2 is SVGAGI. Here the CDR3 DNA reads TGTGCCAGCCCCCTGGGGCGGGGTGAAGAGACCCAGTACTTC. This sequence encodes CASPLGRGEETQYF.

The chain links TRBV4-1 to TRBJ1-1; perhaps TRBD1 as D (6 bases). The CDR3 spans 16 residues. Germline V lookup: CDR1 MGHRA, CDR2 YSYEKL. Trimming took off 4 bases at V and 6 bases at J, with 21 bases between the two ends. The CDR3: CASSPGPLGASSEAFF. CDR3 nucleotide sequence: TGCGCCAGCAGCCCCGGTCCTCTGGGGGCGTCATCTGAAGCTTTCTTT.

The chain carries TRBV29-1 and TRBJ1-2; a weak D match, TRBD1 (5 bases). Germline CDR1 is SQVTM and CDR2 is ANQGSEA. CDR3 size: 14 residues. V lost 4 bases, J lost 5 bases, and 17 bases lay in between. CDR3 protein: CSVGPQGNNYGYTF. CDR3 nucleotides: TGCAGCGTTGGACCCCAGGGTAATAATTATGGCTACACCTTC.

The rearrangement links TRBV4-1 to TRBJ1-1; a possible D gene is TRBD1 (6 bases). The V gene lost 1 base and the J gene lost 5 bases, with 14 bases spanning the gap. Germline V gene lookup returns CDR1 MGHRA and CDR2 YSYEKL. The CDR3 consists of 15 residues. CDR3 sequence (DNA): TGCGCCAGCAGCCAAGGGATACAGGGCCGGACTGAAGCTTTCTTT. Translated, it gives CASSQGIQGRTEAFF.

The rearrangement uses TRBV11-2 and TRBJ2-5; TRBD2 agrees at 14 bases. The V gene's germline CDR1 is SGHAT and CDR2 FQNNGV. V dropped 5 bases and J dropped 0; count of bases not matched to a gene: 5. The CDR3 extends over 17 amino acids. For the CDR3, the DNA is TGTGCCAGCAGCCGTGGGACTAGCGGGGGACACCAAGAGACCCAGTACTTC. Its protein is CASSRGTSGGHQETQYF.

The sample holds one count of this clone. The chain couples TRBV7-6 to TRBJ2-5; a possible D gene is TRBD2 (5 bases). This CDR3 spans 15 amino acids. The V end lost 1 base, the J end lost 5 bases, and 14 bases lay between the germline ends. Germline V gene sequence: CDR1 SGHVS, CDR2 FNYEAQ. The CDR3 DNA reads TGTGCCAGCAGCTTAGATGAGGGTGCGGTTGAGACCCAGTACTTC. Residues: CASSLDEGAVETQYF.

This sequence joins TRBV7-2 and TRBJ1-4; D is undetermined. The V gene lost 4 bases and the J gene lost 0 bases, with 9 bases spanning the gap. The CDR3 has 15 residues. Germline lookup yields CDR1 SGHTA and CDR2 FQGNSA. In nucleotides, the CDR3 is TGTGCCAGCAGCTCCGAGGTTGCAACTAATGAAAAACTGTTTTTT. Amino acids: CASSSEVATNEKLFF.

The CDR3 DNA reads as TGTGCCAGCTCACCTCGGACAGGGTACGAGACCCAGTACTTC. It encodes CASSPRTGYETQYF. This chain connects TRBV18 to TRBJ2-5; 8 bases line up with TRBD1. Losses at the gene ends were 3 bases for V and 5 bases for J; bases not matched to a gene: 5. In germline, CDR1 is KGHSH, CDR2 LQKENI. The CDR3 sequence is 14 residues long.

This clone turned up a few times. The V and J genes are TRBV7-2 and TRBJ1-2; D remains ambiguous. CDR3 length: 14 amino acids. CDR1 and CDR2 (germline): SGHTA, FQGNSA. Trimming removed 5 bases at V and 2 bases at J, with 12 bases between. The CDR3 DNA sequence: TGTGCCAGCAGCCTTGGCGGGATGAACTATGGCTACACCTTC. Encoded protein: CASSLGGMNYGYTF.

The chain employs TRBV11-2 and TRBJ2-3; D is possibly TRBD2 (6 bases). Germline V CDR1 and CDR2: SGHAT, FQNNGV. The CDR3 totals 15 residues. Deletions cut 4 bases from V and 0 bases from J, with 11 bases between. The CDR3 spells CASSSRDFSTDTQYF. The CDR3 DNA sequence: TGTGCCAGCAGCTCCCGGGACTTTAGCACAGATACGCAGTATTTT.

The chain recombines TRBV5-6 with TRBJ2-3; 11 bases agree with TRBD2. With 3 bases clipped from V and 3 bases from J, the junction kept 12 bases outside the gene matches. The germline gives CDR1 SGHDT, CDR2 YYEEEE. The CDR3 contains 18 residues. The CDR3 DNA reads as TGTGCCAGCAGCTGGACCGGGTTAGCGGGGGGGAAGACAGATACGCAGTATTTT. It translates to CASSWTGLAGGKTDTQYF.

This clone appeared once. The chain has TRBV5-5 and TRBJ2-7; D is ambiguous. Germline values: CDR1 SGHKS, CDR2 YYEKEE (reference sequence). The CDR3 runs to 14 residues. Trimming shortened V by 0 bases and J by 3 bases, and 10 bases separated the two germline ends. CDR3 region: CASSLVGDYYEQYF. In DNA, the CDR3 is TGTGCCAGCAGCTTGGTTGGAGATTACTACGAGCAGTACTTC. Based on the CDR3 plus reference TRBV5-5 and TRBJ2-7, the full variable domain is DAGVTQSPTHLIKTRGQQVTLRCSPISGHKSVSWYQQVLGQGPQFIFQYYEKEERGRGNFPDRFSARQFPNYSSELNVNALLLGDSALYLCASSLVGDYYEQYFGPGTRLTVT.

The chain uses TRBV7-8 and TRBJ1-1; D remains ambiguous. Per germline, CDR1 SGHVS and CDR2 FQNEAQ. This CDR3 contains 14 residues. V lost 0 bases and J 5 bases, leaving 10 bases between the germline ends. This CDR3 is CASSLALGGTEAFF. CDR3 nucleotides: TGTGCCAGCAGCTTAGCATTGGGAGGTACTGAAGCTTTCTTT.

The CDR3 DNA follows: TGCGCCAGCAGCTACCGCCCGTATAGCGGGGGGCTTGGTTACGAGCAGTACTTC. Amino acid sequence: CASSYRPYSGGLGYEQYF. V and J are TRBV5-1 and TRBJ2-7; 10 bases are shared with TRBD2. The V gene end was trimmed by 3 bases and the J gene end by 4 bases; junction bases not matched to a gene: 16. The germline gives CDR1 SGHRS, CDR2 YFSETQ. The CDR3 has 18 residues.

In its sample, this clone was seen a few times. The chain uses TRBV4-2 and TRBJ2-2; D is unresolved. This CDR3 region has 13 residues. Germline V gene data show CDR1 as LGHNA and CDR2 as YNFKEQ. V dropped 1 base and J dropped 6 bases, with 6 bases sitting between them. The CDR3 DNA is TGTGCCAGCAGCCAAGCCCCTTCCGGGGAGCTGTTTTTT. Protein: CASSQAPSGELFF.

The chain joins TRBV7-9 to TRBJ2-7, with 9 bases fitting TRBD1. CDR1 and CDR2 (germline): SEHNR, FQNEAQ (reference sequence). CDR3 length: 14 residues. The V segment lost 4 bases and the J segment 3 bases; nucleotides outside the gene matches: 4. The CDR3 DNA reads as TGTGCCAGCAGCTCCGGACAGGGGCTCTACGAGCAGTACTTC. It yields the protein CASSSGQGLYEQYF.

The gene calls are TRBV19 and TRBJ1-1, with 7 bases matching TRBD1. J gave up 1 base and V 4 bases, and 9 bases lay outside the gene matches. The CDR3 loop spans 16 amino acids. Per the germline V gene, CDR1 is LNHDA and CDR2 is SQIVND (reference sequence). The CDR3 DNA sequence: TGTGCCAGTAGTAACCGACAGGGCGCACGGAACACTGAAGCTTTCTTT. Translating it yields CASSNRQGARNTEAFF. Supplemented by reference TRBV19 and TRBJ1-1, the full variable domain reads DGGITQSPKYLFRKEGQNVTLSCEQNLNHDAMYWYRQDPGQGLRLIYYSQIVNDFQKGDIAEGYSVSREKKESFPLTVTSAQKNPTAFYLCASSNRQGARNTEAFFGQGTRLTVV.

This clone came up a few times. This rearrangement joins TRBV19 to TRBJ1-1, with 9 positions matching TRBD1. The CDR3 extends over 15 amino acids. The germline V gene has CDR1 LNHDA and CDR2 SQIVND (reference sequence). The V and J ends lost 6 bases and 0 bases, in that order; junction bases with no gene match: 5. CDR3 residues: CASRPDRGMNTEAFF. DNA of the CDR3: TGTGCCAGTAGACCGGACAGGGGTATGAACACTGAAGCTTTCTTT.

The rearrangement uses TRBV19 and TRBJ2-7; tentatively, D is TRBD2 (5 bases). V was cut by 5 bases and J by 4 bases, with 12 bases left in between. This CDR3 is built from 13 residues. Germline CDR1 is LNHDA and CDR2 is SQIVND (reference sequence). CDR3 sequence (DNA): TGTGCCAGTAGTCCTAGCTCCTTTTACGAGCAGTACTTC. This translates into CASSPSSFYEQYF.